This T cell receptor (beta chain) stems from a study of identical twins. Germline assignment: CDR1 SGHAT and CDR2 FQNNGV. CDR3 size: 17 residues. With 5 bases clipped from V and 4 bases from J, the junction kept 14 bases outside the gene matches. TCRdb itself ran the 5' RACE reads through MiXCR, one entry per CDR3 protein. The table has hundreds of thousands of distinct CDR3 sequences, 8.6% seen once. This clonotype was seen a handful of times. The sample was also reused in another study, on yellow fever vaccine responses in identical twins.

The chain employs TRBV11-2 and TRBJ1-2, with 9 bases matching TRBD1. Sequenced: PBMCs. The clonotype was recovered from a woman aged 18-29 years in good health. CDR3 bases: TGTGCCAGCAGCCTGGGACAGGGACCAAACTATTTCTATGGCTACACCTTC. Its translation is CASSLGQGPNYFYGYTF.